A single sample is the source of the 8 T cell receptor beta chains below, sequenced in a study of regulatory T cells in long-lasting Graves disease. Time point denoted: newly diagnosed GD, antithyroid drugs for less than 3 months. Making the TCR library involved RNA that had been extracted from PBMCs. Researchers made TCR beta libraries by using iRepertoire HTBI primers and running Arm-PCR on CDR3 regions. MiXCR, applied by TCRdb to the multiplex PCR reads, yields one record per CDR3 protein. The sample records about 540,000 distinct CDR3 sequences, approximately 13% being singletons. In addition, the sample was reused for a study of T cells in Graves' hyperthyroidism and ophthalmopathy.

This material consisted of peripheral blood mononuclear cells (PBMCs), taken at new diagnosis, from a patient treated with antithyroid drugs. These receptors all stem from a man aged 30 to 39 with Graves disease.

This clonotype was recorded a few times. One base away lies a much larger clone, so this may be a sequencing read error. This is likely a read error, given that the CDR3 carries no conserved phenylalanine or tryptophan at its end. The V gene is TRBV20-1, the J gene TRBJ2-7; D tentatively reads TRBD1 or TRBD2 (5 bases each). Trimming pared 0 bases from V and 7 bases from J, leaving 19 bases between. The CDR3 consists of 15 residues. CDR1 is DFQATT and CDR2 is SNEGSKA in the germline V gene (reference sequence). CDR3 loop: CSARDQGTGRSEQYL. The DNA of the CDR3 is TGCAGTGCTAGAGATCAAGGGACCGGAAGGAGTGAGCAGTACCTC.

This clonotype has a count of ten or more. The rearrangement links TRBV7-9 to TRBJ2-1; 7 bases fit TRBD1. The CDR3 loop spans 13 amino acids. Germline lookup yields CDR1 SEHNR and CDR2 FQNEAQ (reference sequence). V was clipped by 1 base and J by 9 bases; unmatched bases: 3. CDR3 in DNA: TGTGCCAGCAGCTTAGGACAGGGTGGTGAGCAGTTCTTC. This sequence encodes CASSLGQGGEQFF.

This clonotype was found many times. This chain uses TRBV20-1 with TRBJ2-3, with 12 positions matching TRBD2. In germline, CDR1 is DFQATT, CDR2 SNEGSKA (reference sequence). V lost 6 bases, J lost 3 bases, and 1 base stayed unmatched. The length of the CDR3 is 13 residues. Here the CDR3 DNA reads TGCAGTGCAGGGACTAGCGGGACAGATACGCAGTATTTT. This encodes CSAGTSGTDTQYF.

This clonotype was recorded at least ten times. The gene calls are TRBV6-1 and TRBJ2-7, with 12 bases that match TRBD2. The length of the CDR3 is 18 residues. The germline V gene has CDR1 MNHNS and CDR2 SASEGT. J gave up 0 bases and V 7 bases, and 13 bases lay outside the gene matches. CDR3 loop: CASTLRASGRADSYEQYF. The DNA of the CDR3 is TGTGCCAGCACCCTACGGGCTAGCGGGAGGGCCGACTCCTACGAGCAGTACTTC.

In this sample, this clonotype turned up a few times. This chain joins TRBV29-1 and TRBJ2-7; 8 nucleotides align to TRBD2. This CDR3 contains 15 residues. CDR1 and CDR2 (germline): SQVTM, ANQGSEA. Trimming cost V 3 bases and J 4 bases; bases outside gene matches: 11. The CDR3 bases are TGCAGCGTTGATGTGCCCAGCGGGAGAACGTACGAGCAGTACTTC. It encodes CSVDVPSGRTYEQYF.

This clonotype was picked up many times. The chain employs TRBV29-1 and TRBJ2-5; possible D gene TRBD2, 5 bases. Germline V gene lookup returns CDR1 SQVTM and CDR2 ANQGSEA. The germline V and J ends were trimmed by 8 bases and 5 bases, with 12 bases remaining between them. The length of the CDR3 is 11 residues. The CDR3 reads CSTGDTETQYF. The CDR3 DNA reads as TGCAGCACCGGGGATACGGAGACCCAGTACTTC.

This clonotype was counted many times. The chain has TRBV6-1 and TRBJ1-2; maybe TRBD1 (6 bases). The CDR3 is made up of 13 amino acids. The germline gives CDR1 MNHNS, CDR2 SASEGT. Trimming left V 10 bases short and J 1 base short, with 13 bases between. The CDR3 loop reads CATQEDSNYGYTF. The CDR3 DNA is TGTGCCACTCAAGAGGACAGTAACTATGGCTACACCTTC.

This clonotype was counted between two and nine times. The chain recombines TRBV3-1 with TRBJ1-5, with D unresolved. Germline lookup yields CDR1 LGHDT and CDR2 YNNKEL (reference sequence). V was cut by 4 bases and J by 4 bases, with 5 bases left in between. The CDR3 contains 12 residues. CDR3 sequence (DNA): TGTGCCAGCAGCCGTCAAAATCAGCCCCAGCATTTT. Its protein is CASSRQNQPQHF.